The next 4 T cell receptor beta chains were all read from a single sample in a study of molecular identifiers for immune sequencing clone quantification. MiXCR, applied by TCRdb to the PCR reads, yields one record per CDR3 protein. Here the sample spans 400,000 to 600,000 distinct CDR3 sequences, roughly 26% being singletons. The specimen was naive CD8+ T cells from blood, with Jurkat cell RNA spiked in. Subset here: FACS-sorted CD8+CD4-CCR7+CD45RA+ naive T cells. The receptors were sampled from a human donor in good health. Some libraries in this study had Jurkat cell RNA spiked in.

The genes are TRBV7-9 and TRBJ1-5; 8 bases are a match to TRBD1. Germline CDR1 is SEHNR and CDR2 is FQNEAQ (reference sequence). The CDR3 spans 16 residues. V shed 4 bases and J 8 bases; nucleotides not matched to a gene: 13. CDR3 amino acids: CASSSGTGFLMEPQHF. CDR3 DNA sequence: TGTGCCAGCAGCTCCGGGACAGGCTTTTTGATGGAGCCCCAGCATTTT.

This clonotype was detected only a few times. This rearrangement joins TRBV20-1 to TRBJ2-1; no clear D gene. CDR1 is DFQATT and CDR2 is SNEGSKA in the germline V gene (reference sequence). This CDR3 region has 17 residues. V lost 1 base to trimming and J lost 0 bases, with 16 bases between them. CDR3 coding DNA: TGCAGTGCTAGAGCACCCCTCACTTGGCGCTCCTACAATGAGCAGTTCTTC. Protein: CSARAPLTWRSYNEQFF.

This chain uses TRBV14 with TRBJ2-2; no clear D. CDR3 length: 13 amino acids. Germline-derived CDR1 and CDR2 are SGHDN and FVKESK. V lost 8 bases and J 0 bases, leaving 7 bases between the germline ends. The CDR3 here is CASGSPNTGELFF. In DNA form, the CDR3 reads TGTGCCAGCGGATCGCCGAACACCGGGGAGCTGTTTTTT.

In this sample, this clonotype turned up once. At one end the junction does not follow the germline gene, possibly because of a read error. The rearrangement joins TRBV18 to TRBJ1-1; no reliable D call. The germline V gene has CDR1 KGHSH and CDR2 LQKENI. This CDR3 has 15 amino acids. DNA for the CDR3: TGTGCCAGCTCACCCCCGGGTCTACAGAACACTGAGGCTTTCTTT. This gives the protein CASSPPGLQNTEAFF.